This entry lists 29 T cell receptor beta chains sequenced from one sample in a study of radiation and T cells in renal cell carcinoma. Produced via immunoSEQ multiplex PCR; TCRdb's table is partial and in-frame only. The table shows over 120,000 clones, with roughly 90% occurring only once. The time point here: blood 4 weeks post-SBRT, at nephrectomy. The treatment was: 15 Gy SBRT to primary tumor, nephrectomy 4 weeks later. The source material was blood, sampled from a patient whose treatment included radiotherapy and nephrectomy. The receptors here all came from a woman between 50 and 59 years old with renal cell carcinoma.

To note about this clone: Germline is not matched at one junction end, which may reflect a read error. The rearrangement joins TRBV30 to TRBJ2-7; a weak D match, TRBD1 (6 bases). Germline V gives CDR1 GTSNPN, CDR2 SVGIG (reference sequence). There are 13 residues in the CDR3. The CDR3 bases are TGTGCCTGGAGTTTGGAACAGGGATCCCGGCCCAGCTTC. Translating it yields CAWSLEQGSRPSF.

The rearrangement uses TRBV7-3 and TRBJ2-5; possible D gene TRBD1, 6 bases. CDR3 size: 16 residues. V dropped 0 bases and J dropped 4 bases, with 15 bases sitting between them. Germline lookup yields CDR1 SGHTA and CDR2 FQGTGA. CDR3 region: CASSLTGGARRETQYF. CDR3 nucleotide sequence: TGTGCCAGCAGCTTAACTGGGGGCGCTCGGAGAGAGACCCAGTACTTC.

The genes are TRBV6-5 and TRBJ2-3; the match to TRBD2 covers 7 bases. The CDR3 contains 15 residues. CDR1 MNHEY and CDR2 SVGAGI come from the germline V gene. V lost 4 bases to trimming and J lost 1 base; unmatched junction nucleotides: 5. The CDR3 protein is CASSLSSGGTDTQYF. CDR3 nucleotides: TGTGCCAGCAGTTTATCCAGCGGGGGCACAGATACGCAGTATTTT.

This clone turned up a few times. This CDR3 is also generated by other DNA sequences in the sample. The genes are TRBV7-2 and TRBJ2-3; D is uncertain. V was pared by 1 base and J by 5 bases, with 1 base between. CDR3 length equals 11 residues. Germline assignment: CDR1 SGHTA and CDR2 FQGNSA. CDR3 amino acids: CASSLVDTQYF. CDR3 sequence (DNA): TGTGCCAGCAGCTTAGTAGATACGCAGTATTTT.

V and J are TRBV9 and TRBJ2-5; possible D gene TRBD1, 6 bases. The CDR3 loop spans 14 amino acids. Trimming cost V 3 bases and J 4 bases, with 13 bases left between them. Per the germline V gene, CDR1 is SGDLS and CDR2 is YYNGEE. The CDR3 nucleotides read TGTGCCAGCAGCGACCGGGACACTGCAGAGACCCAGTACTTC. Its protein product is CASSDRDTAETQYF.

This sequence joins TRBV30 and TRBJ2-3; TRBD2 might be the D (6 bases). Germline V CDR1 and CDR2: GTSNPN, SVGIG (reference sequence). V shed 2 bases and J shed 2 bases, with 11 bases lying between them. CDR3 size: 14 residues. CDR3 sequence (DNA): TGTGCCTGGAGTACTGGCGGGGACACAGATACGCAGTATTTT. The encoded protein is CAWSTGGDTDTQYF.

This chain uses TRBV7-3 with TRBJ2-1; TRBD1 or TRBD2 may be the D gene (5 bases each). Per germline, CDR1 SGHTA and CDR2 FQGTGA. The V end was cut by 4 bases, the J end by 6 bases, with 10 bases between. This CDR3 is built from 13 residues. The CDR3 region is CASSSGTTNEQFF. CDR3 in DNA: TGTGCCAGCAGCTCCGGGACGACCAATGAGCAGTTCTTC.

Regarding this clone: Distinct nucleotide sequences in the sample also encode this CDR3. This rearrangement joins TRBV9 to TRBJ2-1; D assignment may be TRBD1 or TRBD2 (5 bases each). The CDR3 extends over 13 amino acids. Germline CDR1 is SGDLS and CDR2 is YYNGEE. Trimming removed 0 bases at V and 7 bases at J, with 8 bases between. CDR3 residues: CASSVGRENEQFF. The CDR3 DNA follows: TGTGCCAGCAGCGTAGGCAGGGAGAATGAGCAGTTCTTC.

The rearrangement links TRBV20-1 to TRBJ1-2, with D unresolved. The CDR3 runs 11 residues. Looked up from germline, CDR1 is DFQATT and CDR2 is SNEGSKA (reference sequence). Between the trimmed V and J ends, which lost 6 bases and 6 bases, there was a span of 11 bases. DNA for the CDR3: TGCAGTGCGCACGGGCTGAATGGCTACACCTTC. Its translation: CSAHGLNGYTF.

The rearrangement joins TRBV19 to TRBJ2-3; 7 bases are shared with TRBD2. Trimming at V came to 3 bases and at J to 3 bases, leaving 6 bases not matched to a gene. The germline gives CDR1 LNHDA, CDR2 SQIVND (reference sequence). The CDR3 spans 15 residues. CDR3 DNA sequence: TGTGCCAGTAGTATTCGGTCTAGCGGTACAGATACGCAGTATTTT. Translating gives CASSIRSSGTDTQYF.

The rearrangement uses TRBV25-1 and TRBJ1-5; D unclear. The germline gives CDR1 MGHDK, CDR2 SYGVNS. V gave up 1 base and J gave up 0 bases, with 13 bases separating them. The CDR3 spans 17 residues. The CDR3 sequence is CASSEFPTHNSNQPQHF. The CDR3 bases are TGTGCCAGCAGTGAATTTCCCACGCACAATAGCAATCAGCCCCAGCATTTT.

This clone was picked up one time. The chain combines TRBV4-3 with TRBJ2-1; 8 bases match TRBD1. From germline, CDR1 is LGHNA and CDR2 YSLEER. Trimming removed 3 bases from V and 12 bases from J; junction bases left unmatched: 7. The CDR3 extends over 13 amino acids. In DNA form, the CDR3 reads TGCGCCAGCAGCCAGATTACAGGGGGTGGGCAGTTCTTC. Amino acids: CASSQITGGGQFF.

This clone was observed once. The chain employs TRBV7-9 and TRBJ2-5; D not certain. V gave up 2 bases and J gave up 5 bases, with 6 bases separating them. The germline gives CDR1 SEHNR, CDR2 FQNEAQ (reference sequence). The CDR3 contains 12 residues. The CDR3 DNA reads as TGTGCCAGCAGCTTACTGGGGGAGACCCAGTACTTC. Translated, it gives CASSLLGETQYF.

The chain uses TRBV7-8 and TRBJ2-5; D not resolved. V gave up 2 bases and J gave up 5 bases, with 3 bases separating them. The germline V gene has CDR1 SGHVS and CDR2 FQNEAQ. This CDR3 comprises 11 residues. This CDR3 is CASSLSETQYF. DNA of the CDR3: TGTGCCAGCAGCTTAAGTGAGACCCAGTACTTC.

V usage is TRBV7-9 and J usage is TRBJ2-7; weak D call: TRBD1 (6 bases). The CDR3 has 15 residues. Between the trimmed V and J ends, which lost 1 base and 5 bases, there was a span of 15 bases. CDR1 is SEHNR and CDR2 is FQNEAQ in the germline V gene (reference sequence). In DNA, the CDR3 is TGTGCCAGCAGCTTAGTTTTAGGGGGAGTCAACGAGCAGTACTTC. As protein: CASSLVLGGVNEQYF.

DNA of the CDR3: TGTGCCAGCAGCCTCGGGACTGCTTACAATCAGCCCCAGCATTTT. This sequence encodes CASSLGTAYNQPQHF. The chain carries TRBV28 and TRBJ1-5; D perhaps matches TRBD1 (5 bases). Looked up from germline, CDR1 is MDHEN and CDR2 is SYDVKM. Trimming removed 6 bases from V and 3 bases from J, with 15 bases in between. This CDR3 comprises 15 residues.

This clone was counted once. The chain is built from TRBV4-1 and TRBJ1-4; D may be TRBD1 (6 bases). Germline V gene data show CDR1 as MGHRA and CDR2 as YSYEKL. This CDR3 comprises 19 residues. The germline V and J ends were trimmed by 1 base and 3 bases, with 21 bases remaining between them. In DNA form, the CDR3 reads TGCGCCAGCAGCCAAGTTGCGGGGGGCGTCTTAGGTGCTAATGAAAAACTGTTTTTT. Translated, it gives CASSQVAGGVLGANEKLFF.

This chain links TRBV7-2 with TRBJ1-4, with 9 bases matching TRBD1. The trim removed 1 base at V and 1 base at J, leaving 7 bases unmatched. The CDR3 is 18 residues long. Germline values: CDR1 SGHTA, CDR2 FQGNSA. The CDR3 sequence: CASSLEGTGFLTNEKLFF. The CDR3 nucleotides read TGTGCCAGCAGCTTAGAAGGGACAGGGTTTTTAACTAATGAAAAACTGTTTTTT.

This chain joins TRBV7-9 and TRBJ2-3; D gene unclear. V lost 0 bases, J lost 8 bases, and 3 bases lay in between. CDR3 length: 11 residues. Germline loops: CDR1 SEHNR, CDR2 FQNEAQ (reference sequence). CDR3 protein: CASSLAFTQYF. The CDR3 DNA reads as TGTGCCAGCAGCTTAGCGTTTACGCAGTATTTT.

Concerning this clone itself: One end of the junction varies from germline; a read error may be responsible. The rearrangement joins TRBV5-8 to TRBJ2-7; tentative D call: TRBD2 (7 bases). Germline loops: CDR1 SGHTS, CDR2 YDEGEE. This CDR3 has 16 amino acids. This CDR3 is CASRLGGGISVYEQYF. The CDR3 DNA sequence: TGTGCCAGCAGATTGGGAGGGGGAATCAGCGTCTACGAGCAGTACTTC.

Details on this clone: The DNA is omitted, as the CDR3 cannot be located on it reliably, and the CDR3 follows TCRdb's listing. The chain joins TRBV2 to TRBJ2-7; the table's TRBD1 call for D was not verified on the DNA. The CDR3 has 12 amino acids, counting both end residues. The V gene's germline CDR1 is SNHLY and CDR2 FYNNEI. The CDR3 reads CASRVGQGALKF.

This clone was counted a few times. The chain recombines TRBV19 with TRBJ1-5; D remains unclear. Germline V gene data show CDR1 as LNHDA and CDR2 as SQIVND (reference sequence). The CDR3 contains 12 residues. With 0 bases removed from V and 11 bases from J, the gap between germline ends came to 8 bases. This CDR3 reads CASSIEWRAQHF. CDR3 DNA: TGTGCCAGTAGTATAGAGTGGAGGGCCCAGCATTTT.

The rearrangement uses TRBV7-2 and TRBJ1-1; D gene unclear. The germline CDR1 and CDR2 sequences are SGHTA and FQGNSA. V lost 2 bases and J lost 4, with 8 bases in between. CDR3 size: 13 residues. CDR3 in amino acids: CASSLIVGTEAFF. The CDR3 DNA reads TGTGCCAGCAGCTTAATTGTGGGCACTGAAGCTTTCTTT.

The chain combines TRBV5-4 with TRBJ1-2; D call uncertain. The CDR3 has 14 amino acids. The ends were cut back, 4 bases at V and 0 bases at J, with 10 bases in the middle. CDR1 and CDR2 (germline): SGHNT, YYREEE (reference sequence). CDR3 region: CASSMDLTNYGYTF. CDR3 in DNA: TGTGCCAGCAGCATGGACCTGACTAACTATGGCTACACCTTC.

The chain is built from TRBV5-1 and TRBJ2-7, with D possibly being TRBD1 (5 bases). This CDR3 spans 14 amino acids. Deletions cut 0 bases from V and 0 bases from J, with 7 bases between. CDR1 is SGHRS and CDR2 is YFSETQ in the germline V gene. The DNA of the CDR3 is TGCGCCAGCAGCTTGGGGGGCGGCTCCTACGAGCAGTACTTC. Translated: CASSLGGGSYEQYF.

This chain links TRBV28 with TRBJ2-2; D perhaps matches TRBD2 (5 bases). This CDR3 spans 15 amino acids. V was pared by 10 bases and J by 1 base, with 16 bases between. Germline V CDR1 and CDR2: MDHEN, SYDVKM. The CDR3 sequence is CATTPQRKNTGELFF. The DNA of the CDR3 is TGTGCCACCACCCCCCAGCGGAAGAACACCGGGGAGCTGTTTTTT.

The V and J genes are TRBV9 and TRBJ2-7, with D possibly being TRBD1 (5 bases). Germline V CDR1 and CDR2: SGDLS, YYNGEE. With 4 bases removed from V and 3 bases from J, the gap between germline ends came to 14 bases. The CDR3 sequence is 14 residues long. The DNA of the CDR3 is TGTGCCAGCAGCTCCACTACAGGAATCTACGAGCAGTACTTC. Translating it yields CASSSTTGIYEQYF.

The genes are TRBV6-1 and TRBJ2-4; the match to TRBD1 covers 7 bases. This CDR3 has 16 residues. The V gene's germline CDR1 is MNHNS and CDR2 SASEGT. V lost 4 bases, J lost 0 bases, and 6 bases stayed unmatched. CDR3 in DNA: TGTGCCAGCAGTGGGGACAGACTTATAGCCAAAAACATTCAGTACTTC. It translates to CASSGDRLIAKNIQYF.

This clone was counted a few times. The V and J genes are TRBV2 and TRBJ2-7, with D uncertain. Between the trimmed V and J ends, which lost 6 bases and 3 bases, there was a span of 18 bases. The CDR3 runs to 15 residues. Germline V gene lookup returns CDR1 SNHLY and CDR2 FYNNEI. The CDR3 reads CASRDPSGTSYEQYF. Here the CDR3 DNA reads TGTGCCAGCAGGGACCCTTCCGGTACGAGCTACGAGCAGTACTTC.